This T cell receptor (beta chain) emerged from a study of T cells in Graves' hyperthyroidism and ophthalmopathy. Study-wide findings and caveats: It was a median about 7.1 months before onset that the model predicted ophthalmopathy. Ophthalmopathy could be told apart from stable hyperthyroidism with a 13 V-J model.

Trimming took off 4 bases at V and 2 bases at J, with 8 bases between the two ends. Germline CDR1 is SQVTM and CDR2 is ANQGSEA. The CDR3 is 12 residues long. This clonotype was seen a handful of times. Its antigen is unidentified. Disease lasting under 3 months, a NOSPECS grade of at least 4, and a Clinical Activity Score of at least 3 were features of the ophthalmopathy patients. Patients with uncontrolled infections, other autoimmune diseases, pregnancy or lactation were excluded. RNA transcripts yielded amplified TCR beta CDR3 regions. An initial round of RT-PCR targeting the TCR CDR3 relied on the HTBI primer set. TCRdb analysed the multiplex PCR reads with MiXCR anew, one entry per CDR3 protein. This sample carries around 600,000 distinct CDR3 sequences, approximately 15% of them seen once, and the ten largest clones take approximately 6.4%.

This chain connects TRBV29-1 to TRBJ1-2; D is unresolved. The receptor comes from a young woman with Graves' ophthalmopathy. What was sequenced was blood. The CDR3 DNA sequence: TGCAGCGTTGCCCCGGACAACTATGGCTACACCTTC. This sequence encodes CSVAPDNYGYTF.